These 13 T cell receptor beta chains were sequenced from one sample in a study of control samples from healthy donors and cancer patients. Assay: immunoSEQ multiplex PCR; the TCRdb copy retains only in-frame clones and omits some. This sample has around 51,000 clones, with 80% found just once. Sequencing was carried out using blood. Source of these receptors: an older man in good health.

V gene TRBV19 combines with J gene TRBJ1-1; a possible D gene is TRBD1 (6 bases). This CDR3 has 14 residues. Germline CDR1 and CDR2: LNHDA and SQIVND (reference sequence). V lost 7 bases, J lost 0 bases, and 12 bases lay in between. The DNA of the CDR3 is TGTGCCAGTACCGGACAGATGATGAACACTGAAGCTTTCTTT. Translated, it gives CASTGQMMNTEAFF.

The chain employs TRBV15 and TRBJ1-2; 7 positions agree with TRBD1. CDR1 is LNHNV, CDR2 YYDKDF, per germline (reference sequence). This CDR3 contains 21 residues. The ends lost 0 bases at V and 4 bases at J; junction bases unmatched: 23. The CDR3 loop is CATSRDTAGGGFGKVVYGYTF. In DNA, the CDR3 is TGTGCCACCAGCAGAGATACGGCAGGGGGAGGCTTCGGTAAGGTCGTCTATGGCTACACCTTC.

The chain couples TRBV21-1 to TRBJ2-3; the table gives TRBD2 as D, unverified against the DNA. TRBV21-1 has pseudogene status. The CDR3 length is 14 residues. CDR3 coding DNA: TGTGCCAGCAGAGGGACTAGCGGCGCAGATACGCAGTATTTT. Its translation: CASRGTSGADTQYF.

The rearrangement links TRBV11-2 to TRBJ1-2; the match to TRBD1 covers 9 bases. V lost 4 bases, J lost 7 bases, and 10 bases stayed unmatched. Germline CDR1 reads SGHAT; CDR2 reads FQNNGV. This CDR3 contains 15 residues. The CDR3 DNA reads TGTGCCAGCAGCTCACCCCGGGACAGGGTACCTGGCTACACCTTC. Amino acids: CASSSPRDRVPGYTF.

V gene TRBV15 combines with J gene TRBJ1-5; no clear D. This CDR3 is built from 15 residues. In germline, CDR1 is LNHNV, CDR2 YYDKDF (reference sequence). V lost 3 bases to trimming and J lost 0 bases, with 9 bases between them. This chain's CDR3 is CATSSGRDSNQPQHF. The CDR3 DNA sequence: TGTGCCACCAGCAGTGGACGGGATAGCAATCAGCCCCAGCATTTT.

J is TRBJ2-7 and V is TRBV14, with 9 bases lining up with TRBD1. The CDR3 is 14 amino acids. After removal of 4 bases from V and 5 bases from J, the junction contained 6 bases not matched to a gene. Germline CDR1 SGHDN, CDR2 FVKESK. The CDR3 DNA is TGTGCCAGCAGCCTCGGACAGGGGTTCCACGAGCAGTACTTC. Protein sequence: CASSLGQGFHEQYF.

This chain links TRBV5-1 with TRBJ1-1, with D uncertain. Germline-derived CDR1 and CDR2 are SGHRS and YFSETQ. The CDR3 contains 15 residues. V dropped 4 bases and J dropped 6 bases, with 19 bases sitting between them. For the CDR3, the DNA is TGCGCCAGCAGCACTTTTCTGGGGAGGGTACCTGAAGCTTTCTTT. It translates to CASSTFLGRVPEAFF.

The chain carries TRBV28 and TRBJ2-1; 11 nucleotides match TRBD2. V shed 2 bases and J 9 bases; nucleotides not matched to a gene: 12. The germline V gene has CDR1 MDHEN and CDR2 SYDVKM. The CDR3 runs 17 residues. The CDR3 here is CASSLGVAGGGRSEQFF. Written as DNA, the CDR3 is TGTGCCAGCAGTTTAGGGGTAGCGGGAGGGGGACGGAGTGAGCAGTTCTTC.

This chain uses TRBV10-2 with TRBJ2-4; no clear D. This CDR3 is 16 amino acids long. V lost 6 bases, J lost 2 bases, and 17 bases lay in between. The germline gives CDR1 WSHSY, CDR2 SAAADI. CDR3 sequence: CASRNPLRTTKNIQYF. CDR3 sequence (DNA): TGCGCCAGCAGGAACCCCCTGAGGACCACCAAAAACATTCAGTACTTC.

This chain joins TRBV18 and TRBJ1-1; D remains ambiguous. CDR1 and CDR2 (germline): KGHSH, LQKENI. The CDR3 contains 12 residues. Trimming removed 2 bases at V and 7 bases at J, with 8 bases between. The CDR3 nucleotides read TGTGCCAGCTCACCAGTACCGGGTGAAGCTTTCTTT. Protein: CASSPVPGEAFF.

The genes are TRBV11-2 and TRBJ2-7; 8 bases match TRBD1. Germline CDR1 SGHAT, CDR2 FQNNGV. V shed 2 bases and J 3 bases; nucleotides not matched to a gene: 9. There are 16 residues in the CDR3. CDR3 residues: CASSLLPGQVDYEQYF. CDR3 nucleotide sequence: TGTGCCAGCAGCTTACTTCCGGGACAGGTCGACTACGAGCAGTACTTC.

Only a few counts were recorded for this clone. The chain uses TRBV27 and TRBJ2-1; the D is unclear. The CDR3 contains 16 residues. The V end lost 2 bases, the J end lost 2 bases, and 13 bases lay between the germline ends. Per the germline V gene, CDR1 is MNHEY and CDR2 is SMNVEV (reference sequence). The CDR3 is CASSLEVSGTYNEQFF. The CDR3 DNA is TGTGCCAGCAGTTTAGAGGTATCAGGCACCTACAATGAGCAGTTCTTC.

The chain has TRBV4-1 and TRBJ1-4; TRBD1 is a possible D gene (6 bases). The CDR3 runs to 15 residues. Looked up from germline, CDR1 is MGHRA and CDR2 is YSYEKL. Trimming left V 4 bases short and J 2 bases short, with 11 bases between. The CDR3 spells CASSLGGSTNEKLFF. The CDR3 DNA is TGCGCCAGCAGCCTAGGGGGGAGCACTAATGAAAAACTGTTTTTT.